This TCR beta chain was sequenced in a study of T and B cells in COVID-19 patients. Turning to the study itself: Most recovered patients had mild to moderate COVID-19 treated as outpatients. Critical illness requiring mechanical ventilation or extracorporeal membrane oxygenation affected 12 of 20 active-infection patients. Study outcomes and limitations: Symptomatic-phase blood samples from mildly ill patients and early samples from severe cases were scarce.

BIOMED2 TRB-A/B primer pools were used in multiplex TRB PCR. TCRdb called the multiplex PCR reads again in MiXCR, with one record for every CDR3 protein. The sample consists of more than 15,000 distinct CDR3 sequences, around 28% of them appearing once. CDR1 is MNHEY, CDR2 SVGEGT, per germline. The V end lost 2 bases, the J end lost 2 bases, and 10 bases lay between the germline ends. This CDR3 contains 15 residues. This clonotype was seen more than once but under ten times. Antigen: not known. TRB was amplified from about 250-500 ng of blood genomic DNA. This clonotype was obtained from a human donor who had recovered from COVID-19. The V and J genes are TRBV6-2 or TRBV6-3 and TRBJ2-1, with D possibly called TRBD1 or TRBD2 (5 bases each). Sequencing was carried out using blood. The CDR3 nucleotides are TGTGCCAGCAGTTACGACCAGGGACCCTACAATGAGCAGTTCTTC. It translates to CASSYDQGPYNEQFF.